This T cell receptor beta chain was profiled in a study of cytomegalovirus exposure and HLA in healthy donors. PCR was performed using 60 Vbeta and 13 Jbeta primers. Assay: immunoSEQ multiplex PCR; the TCRdb copy retains only in-frame clones and omits some. Counted here are over 150,000 clones, 60% to 80% occurring once; the ten biggest clones make up around 2.3%. This clonotype was obtained from a man aged 45-60 years in good health and CMV-seropositive. The sequencing input was PBMCs.

In DNA form, the CDR3 reads TGTGCCAGCATTAGAGGAGATACGCAGTATTTT. Translation: CASIRGDTQYF. The chain uses TRBV2 and TRBJ2-3; D remains ambiguous. This CDR3 is built from 11 residues. CDR1 is SNHLY, CDR2 FYNNEI, per germline. V was pared by 7 bases and J by 5 bases, with 7 bases between.